Sequencing of this TCR beta chain was carried out in a study of CD8+CD57+ T cells in acquired aplastic anemia. Overall study results and limits: CD8+ Simpson's diversity did not differ significantly between patients and controls.

Concerning this clonotype: Its antigen is not known. A much bigger clone sits one base away, suggesting this may be a read error.

Germline V gene sequence: CDR1 LGHNA, CDR2 YSLEER. The CDR3 runs to 16 residues. Both TCR beta VDJ combination and CDR3 sequence profiling were carried out. Genomic DNA was the template for this profiling. Each CDR3 protein gets one entry after TCRdb re-called the reads with MiXCR. In the table there are approximately 170,000 distinct CDR3 sequences, approximately 51% of which are singletons. Patients sequenced had flow cytometry evidence of CD8+CD57+ cell expansion. The TCR originated in a human donor with aplastic anemia. The sample comprised sorted CD4+, CD8+, or CD8+CD57+ T cells (not recorded which) from PBMCs. The genes are TRBV4-3 and TRBJ1-4; D is perhaps TRBD1 (6 bases). The CDR3 sequence: CAGSQGTQGVNEKLFF. DNA for the CDR3: TGCGCCGGCAGCCAGGGTACACAGGGAGTTAATGAAAAACTGTTTTTT.